These 14 T cell receptor beta chains were sequenced from one sample in a study of blood T cell repertoires in COVID-19. Repertoires were generated with immunoSEQ multiplex PCR, while TCRdb's copy carries only in-frame clones and drops some. The data show 300,000 to 400,000 clones, 85% seen once. Sequencing was done on a sample of PBMCs or T cells enriched from blood (not recorded which). These receptors originate from a woman younger than 45 who had been exposed to COVID-19.

The rearrangement links TRBV28 to TRBJ2-7; weak D call: TRBD2 (5 bases). CDR1 is MDHEN, CDR2 SYDVKM, per germline. This CDR3 has 13 residues. V shed 7 bases and J shed 5 bases, with 15 bases lying between them. CDR3 region: CASTTTILHEQYF. As DNA, the CDR3 is TGTGCCAGCACGACTACGATACTCCACGAGCAGTACTTC.

V and J are TRBV3-1 (or the pseudogene TRBV3-2) and TRBJ1-1; 7 positions match TRBD1. V shed 6 bases and J 3 bases; nucleotides not matched to a gene: 7. The CDR3 consists of 14 residues. The germline gives CDR1 LGHDT, CDR2 YNNKEL (reference sequence). CDR3 amino acids: CASSGDSWDTEAFF. CDR3 sequence (DNA): TGTGCCAGCAGTGGGGACAGTTGGGACACTGAAGCTTTCTTT.

This chain links TRBV19 with TRBJ1-3; D call uncertain. Germline loops: CDR1 LNHDA, CDR2 SQIVND (reference sequence). This CDR3 is 14 amino acids long. V lost 9 bases to trimming and J lost 0 bases, with 12 bases between them. The CDR3 protein is CASLAASSGNTIYF. As DNA, the CDR3 is TGTGCCAGCTTGGCTGCTAGCTCTGGAAACACCATATATTTT.

The chain joins TRBV5-1 to TRBJ1-1; 10 bases align to TRBD1. The CDR3 runs 17 residues. In germline, CDR1 is SGHRS, CDR2 YFSETQ. The junction had 10 bases not matched to a gene; V was cut back by 4 bases and J by 1 base. The CDR3 nucleotides are TGCGCCAGCAGCCCCTTGAAGACAGGGGGCGGGAACACTGAAGCTTTCTTT. Residues: CASSPLKTGGGNTEAFF.

The chain links TRBV27 to TRBJ1-6, with a weak D call TRBD1 (5 bases). V dropped 6 bases and J dropped 6 bases, with 15 bases sitting between them. The CDR3 consists of 15 residues. Germline-derived CDR1 and CDR2 are MNHEY and SMNVEV (reference sequence). The CDR3 loop is CASSWGGASNSPLHF. The CDR3 DNA is TGTGCCAGCAGCTGGGGTGGGGCCTCTAATTCACCCCTCCACTTT.

This clone occurred a few times. The rearrangement links TRBV14 to TRBJ1-1, with D perhaps TRBD1 (6 bases). V was pared by 5 bases and J by 0 bases, with 22 bases between. The CDR3 runs to 18 residues. Germline CDR1 SGHDN, CDR2 FVKESK. The DNA of the CDR3 is TGTGCCAGCAGCAAGGTTACGCGCAGGGGAATATTGAACACTGAAGCTTTCTTT. It translates to CASSKVTRRGILNTEAFF.

The chain has TRBV19 and TRBJ1-6; D not certain. V was cut by 4 bases and J by 9 bases, with 10 bases left in between. Germline CDR1 LNHDA, CDR2 SQIVND (reference sequence). CDR3 length: 13 residues. The CDR3 bases are TGTGCCAGTAGTACATCAAACACTTCACCCCTCCACTTT. It codes for CASSTSNTSPLHF.

This chain uses TRBV6-1 with TRBJ1-3; D is unresolved. The V gene's germline CDR1 is MNHNS and CDR2 SASEGT. With 2 bases removed from V and 0 bases from J, the gap between germline ends came to 11 bases. This CDR3 comprises 16 residues. The CDR3 region is CASSESSVSSGNTIYF. The CDR3 region has the DNA TGTGCCAGCAGTGAATCCTCCGTTAGCTCTGGAAACACCATATATTTT.

The genes are TRBV6-5 and TRBJ2-7, with no clear D. Looked up from germline, CDR1 is MNHEY and CDR2 is SVGAGI. Trimming took off 2 bases at V and 1 base at J, with 6 bases between the two ends. There are 13 residues in the CDR3. CDR3 protein: CASSYDGSYEQYF. CDR3 DNA sequence: TGTGCCAGCAGTTACGACGGGTCCTACGAGCAGTACTTC.

The chain carries TRBV30 and TRBJ1-2; D possibly corresponds to TRBD1 (5 bases). Germline assignment: CDR1 GTSNPN and CDR2 SVGIG (reference sequence). V dropped 5 bases and J dropped 3 bases, with 16 bases sitting between them. The CDR3 sequence is 14 residues long. The CDR3 DNA sequence: TGTGCCTGGTTGGGAGGCAGGGCGCACTATGGCTACACCTTC. Translated, it gives CAWLGGRAHYGYTF.

The chain recombines TRBV5-1 with TRBJ2-5; possibly TRBD1 for D (6 bases). The V end lost 0 bases, the J end lost 1 base, and 10 bases lay between the germline ends. This CDR3 spans 15 amino acids. Germline assignment: CDR1 SGHRS and CDR2 YFSETQ. CDR3 region: CASSLGRTAQETQYF. The DNA of the CDR3 is TGCGCCAGCAGCTTGGGCAGGACAGCCCAAGAGACCCAGTACTTC.

This chain joins TRBV21-1 and TRBJ1-2; the table's D call, TRBD1, was not checked against the DNA. TRBV21-1 is a documented pseudogene. The CDR3 covers 13 residues. CDR3 DNA sequence: TGTGCCAGCAGCCGGACAGGAAGTTATGGCTACACCTTC. This encodes CASSRTGSYGYTF.

The V and J genes are TRBV19 and TRBJ2-5; D is uncertain. Between the trimmed V and J ends, which lost 1 base and 5 bases, there was a span of 8 bases. Germline V gene lookup returns CDR1 LNHDA and CDR2 SQIVND (reference sequence). The CDR3 is 13 residues long. This CDR3 is CASSIGSLETQYF. CDR3 coding DNA: TGTGCCAGTAGTATAGGGAGTTTGGAGACCCAGTACTTC.

The rearrangement uses TRBV4-1 and TRBJ2-2, with D unclear. With 4 bases removed from V and 5 bases from J, the gap between germline ends came to 5 bases. Germline V gene data show CDR1 as MGHRA and CDR2 as YSYEKL. The CDR3 runs to 12 residues. CDR3 sequence: CASSPPTGELFF. Written as DNA, the CDR3 is TGCGCCAGCAGCCCCCCGACCGGGGAGCTGTTTTTT.